Presented here are 16 T cell receptor beta chains from one specimen sequenced in a study of blood T cell repertoires in COVID-19 (dated by TCRdb to between 2020 and 2021). Receptor libraries were prepared by the immunoSEQ multiplex PCR assay. The table comes from immuneACCESS by way of TCRdb, which keeps in-frame sequences with V and J called. Part of the clones is missing from these tables; in studies checked, under half for an unresolved V gene and the rest for unknown reasons. The table for this sample lists roughly 60,000 clones; roughly 90% of them were counted only once. The top ten constitute 8.5% of the sample. The sequencing input was peripheral blood. These receptors were taken from a man between 60 and 75 years old with active COVID-19.

The chain links TRBV5-1 to TRBJ2-1; 7 bases map to TRBD2. Germline V CDR1 and CDR2: SGHRS, YFSETQ. The CDR3 runs to 15 residues. V gave up 0 bases and J gave up 4 bases; unmatched junction bases: 4. Here the CDR3 reads CASSLGTSVYNEQFF. For the CDR3, the DNA is TGCGCCAGCAGCTTGGGGACTAGTGTATACAATGAGCAGTTCTTC.

The CDR3 reads CASSLGTGIDTQYF. The CDR3 DNA reads TGTGCCAGCAGCTTAGGGACAGGGATAGATACGCAGTATTTT. The genes are TRBV7-3 and TRBJ2-3; 9 nucleotides agree with TRBD1. Germline CDR1 is SGHTA and CDR2 is FQGTGA. The CDR3 consists of 14 residues. With V trimmed by 2 bases and J by 5 bases, 2 bases remained unmatched.

This chain joins TRBV10-3 and TRBJ1-5, with TRBD1 identical over 7 bases. Losses at the gene ends were 0 bases for V and 9 bases for J; bases not matched to a gene: 11. This CDR3 has 16 residues. The germline gives CDR1 ENHRY, CDR2 SYGVKD. The CDR3 DNA is TGTGCCATCAGTGAGTCCGACAGGGTGGGTTTGTTGCCCCAGCATTTT. Residues: CAISESDRVGLLPQHF.

This chain joins TRBV9 and TRBJ2-5; maybe TRBD2 (6 bases). The CDR3 runs to 17 residues. CDR1 and CDR2 (germline): SGDLS, YYNGEE. V was trimmed by 0 bases and J by 2 bases, leaving 17 bases between them. Here the CDR3 reads CASSVAWGERGQETQYF. The CDR3 nucleotides read TGTGCCAGCAGCGTAGCTTGGGGGGAGAGGGGACAAGAGACCCAGTACTTC.

The genes are TRBV3-1 (or the pseudogene TRBV3-2) and TRBJ2-5; D possibly corresponds to TRBD2 (6 bases). The CDR3 loop spans 16 amino acids. Trimming cost V 1 base and J 2 bases, with 14 bases left between them. Germline V lookup: CDR1 LGHDT, CDR2 YNNKEL (reference sequence). Here the CDR3 DNA reads TGTGCCAGCAGCCAAGTACGTCTAGCGCATCAAGAGACCCAGTACTTC. This encodes CASSQVRLAHQETQYF.

V and J are TRBV29-1 and TRBJ1-4; no firm D call. Trimming stripped 2 bases from V and 11 bases from J, with 6 bases between. Germline V CDR1 and CDR2: SQVTM, ANQGSEA. This CDR3 has 10 amino acids. CDR3 sequence reads: CSVEHGKLFF. The CDR3 nucleotides read TGCAGCGTTGAACACGGGAAACTGTTTTTT.

V is TRBV6-6 and J is TRBJ2-1, with TRBD2 identical over 9 bases. Germline V gene data show CDR1 as MNHNY and CDR2 as SVGAGI (reference sequence). V trimming: 6 bases; J trimming: 3 bases; junction bases outside the gene matches: 9. CDR3 length: 16 residues. This chain's CDR3 is CASREYTSGLYNEQFF. CDR3 sequence (DNA): TGTGCCAGCAGGGAATACACTAGCGGGCTCTACAATGAGCAGTTCTTC.

This clone appeared many times. The chain employs TRBV28 and TRBJ1-1; D gene unclear. The V gene's germline CDR1 is MDHEN and CDR2 SYDVKM. This CDR3 is 16 amino acids long. The V end lost 3 bases, the J end lost 0 bases, and 14 bases lay between the germline ends. The chain's CDR3 is CASSLIERRVNTEAFF. In DNA form, the CDR3 reads TGTGCCAGCAGTTTGATCGAGCGGCGGGTGAACACTGAAGCTTTCTTT.

The chain links TRBV6-5 to TRBJ1-2, with 10 bases lining up with TRBD1. Trimming cost V 5 bases and J 3 bases; bases outside gene matches: 6. The germline gives CDR1 MNHEY, CDR2 SVGAGI. This CDR3 is 15 amino acids long. The CDR3 protein is CASSRDRGRDYGYTF. In nucleotides, the CDR3 is TGTGCCAGCAGTAGAGACAGGGGGCGCGACTATGGCTACACCTTC.

The genes are TRBV11-2 and TRBJ2-7; 8 nucleotides line up with TRBD1. CDR1 SGHAT and CDR2 FQNNGV come from the germline V gene. Trimming took 5 bases from V and 11 from J; bases not matched to a gene: 5. The CDR3 sequence is 11 residues long. The chain's CDR3 is CASSGQGGEYF. In DNA form, the CDR3 reads TGTGCCAGCAGCGGACAGGGCGGGGAGTACTTC.

This sequence joins TRBV27 and TRBJ2-3; 14 nucleotides match TRBD2. The CDR3 is 18 amino acids. Trimming cost V 3 bases and J 6 bases; bases outside gene matches: 11. CDR1 is MNHEY, CDR2 SMNVEV, per germline (reference sequence). The CDR3 DNA reads as TGTGCCAGCAGTTTCCGAGCCGGGACTAGCGGGAGAGTTGATACGCAGTATTTT. The encoded protein is CASSFRAGTSGRVDTQYF.

This chain joins TRBV5-1 and TRBJ1-6; possibly TRBD1 for D (5 bases). V was pared by 4 bases and J by 13 bases, with 15 bases between. The germline V gene encodes CDR1 SGHRS and CDR2 YFSETQ. The CDR3 length is 13 residues. The CDR3 protein is CASSGGDVGPLHF. The CDR3 DNA sequence: TGCGCCAGCAGCGGCGGGGACGTCGGGCCCCTCCACTTT.

The chain carries TRBV6-4 and TRBJ1-3; 8 positions match TRBD1. Looked up from germline, CDR1 is MRHNA and CDR2 is SNTAGT. The junction had 4 bases not matched to a gene; V was cut back by 2 bases and J by 4 bases. The CDR3 sequence is 15 residues long. The CDR3 protein is CASSDTGQGGNTIYF. The CDR3 nucleotides read TGTGCCAGCAGTGACACTGGACAGGGAGGAAACACCATATATTTT.

The V gene is TRBV6-6, the J gene TRBJ1-2; D ambiguous. The CDR3 runs to 14 residues. Germline V gene sequence: CDR1 MNHNY, CDR2 SVGAGI (reference sequence). The germline V and J ends were trimmed by 6 bases and 7 bases, with 18 bases remaining between them. The CDR3 protein is CASSPSGGRGGYTF. For the CDR3, the DNA is TGTGCCAGCAGCCCCTCAGGAGGGCGGGGTGGCTACACCTTC.

The chain employs TRBV5-1 and TRBJ2-2; TRBD2 agrees at 14 bases. From germline, CDR1 is SGHRS and CDR2 YFSETQ. The CDR3 sequence is 17 residues long. Losses at the gene ends were 5 bases for V and 4 bases for J; bases not matched to a gene: 7. For the CDR3, the DNA is TGCGCCAGCAGGACCGGGACTAGCGGGAGCCGCACCGGGGAGCTGTTTTTT. Translated: CASRTGTSGSRTGELFF.

This clone was detected a few times. The chain employs TRBV4-1 and TRBJ1-5; TRBD1 agrees at 8 bases. This CDR3 has 15 amino acids. CDR1 is MGHRA, CDR2 YSYEKL, per germline. The J segment lost 2 bases and the V segment lost 4 bases, leaving 4 bases of the junction unmatched. CDR3 nucleotides: TGCGCCAGCAGCCCCGGGACAGGCGGCAATCAGCCCCAGCATTTT. Its protein product is CASSPGTGGNQPQHF.